This is a list of T cell receptor beta chains from one sample in a study of vaccination effects on CD4 cells after COVID-19. The repertoire was sequenced with immunoSEQ multiplex PCR; TCRdb's copy has only in-frame clones and lacks some. Found here are some 59,000 clones, roughly 80% of them singletons; the top ten hold more than 2%. Their cognate antigens are unknown. This specimen was CD4+ T cells from PBMCs cultured with HCoV-229E spike peptides, taken before COVID-19 vaccination. These receptors came from a human donor who received a COVID-19 vaccine. CDR3s include the opening cysteine and the closing phenylalanine or tryptophan. The order of the fields is clone size, J gene, D gene, V gene, CDR3 DNA, CDR3 protein. The D gene is left open where the match is weak. The size of a clone is reported for some rows only, either as once, few or many, or as a class for expanded clones.

. TRBJ1-2 . TRBV12-3/TRBV12-4 TGTGCCAGCAGTTTAGGCAAGAACTATGGCTACACCTTC CASSLGKNYGYTF
few TRBJ1-6 . TRBV28 TGTGCCAGCAGTCAAAACTATTCACCCCTCCACTTT CASSQNYSPLHF
once TRBJ2-1 TRBD1 TRBV6-5 TGTGCGATAGGGGGCTACTCCTACAATGAGCAGTTCTTC CAIGGYSYNEQFF
. TRBJ1-2 TRBD1 TRBV19 TGTGCCAGTAGCCTAAGGAGGGGGCAAGGCTACACCTTC CASSLRRGQGYTF
. TRBJ1-1 TRBD1 TRBV5-1 TGCGCCAGCAGCGCGTTGACAGGGTGGGGGAACACTGAAGCTTTCTTT CASSALTGWGNTEAFF
once TRBJ1-3 . TRBV5-1 TGCGCCAGCAGCTTGGGAAAGGGAGCCGAATCTGGAAACACCATATATTTT CASSLGKGAESGNTIYF
few TRBJ1-5 TRBD1 TRBV6-1 TGTGCCAGCAGTGGACGTACAGGGGGCGCGGGTCAGCCCCAGCATTTT CASSGRTGGAGQPQHF
. TRBJ2-3 . TRBV7-2 TGTGCCAGCAGGAGAGACGGTTTTACGCAGTATTTT CASRRDGFTQYF
. TRBJ1-5 . TRBV2 TGTGCCAGCAGTCCGGACAATCAGCCCCAGCATTTT CASSPDNQPQHF
. TRBJ2-2 . TRBV5-1 TGCGCCAGCAGCCTGGGGGCAGGTCTCACCGGGGAGCTGTTTTTT CASSLGAGLTGELFF
. TRBJ2-3 . TRBV5-1 TGCGCCAGCAGACTCGGGACGTTTAGCACAGATACGCAGTATTTT CASRLGTFSTDTQYF
. TRBJ2-3 TRBD1 TRBV4-1 TGCGCCAGCAGACGGGACAGGGGAACAGATACGCAGTATTTT CASRRDRGTDTQYF
. TRBJ2-2 . TRBV18 TGTGCCAGCTCACCAATACGAGGGGCTACGAACACCGGGGAGCTGTTTTTT CASSPIRGATNTGELFF
. TRBJ1-2 TRBD1 TRBV18 TGTGCCAGCTCACCACTCGGACAGGGGGAGAATGGCTACACCTTC CASSPLGQGENGYTF
. TRBJ2-2 . TRBV9 TGTGCCAGCAGCGTTGTTCCCTCGAGCGGGGAGCTGTTTTTT CASSVVPSSGELFF
. TRBJ2-3 TRBD2 TRBV2 TGTGCCAGCAGTGATGGGGGACTAGCAGGAGATACGCAGTATTTT CASSDGGLAGDTQYF
once TRBJ1-4 . TRBV2 TGTGCCAGCATAACCAGGGGTTATGATGAAAAACTGTTTTTT CASITRGYDEKLFF
. TRBJ1-5 . TRBV11-2 TGTGCCAGCAGCTCCGGACAATTTAGCAATCAGCCCCAGCATTTT CASSSGQFSNQPQHF
. TRBJ2-5 TRBD1 TRBV29-1 TGCAGCGGCAGCGGACAGGGAGGCGGGTTAGGGACCCAGTACTTC CSGSGQGGGLGTQYF
. TRBJ2-5 . TRBV7-2 TGTGCCAGCAGCTCCTACAGGGTTGGAGAGACCCAGTACTTC CASSSYRVGETQYF
. TRBJ1-2 . TRBV5-1 TGCGCCAGCAGCTTTGACAGCAACTATGGCTACACCTTC CASSFDSNYGYTF
. TRBJ2-2 . TRBV7-2 TGTGCCAGCAGCTTACTTCGGGGTTCGAACACCGGGGAGCTGTTTTTT CASSLLRGSNTGELFF
. TRBJ1-3 . TRBV24-1 TGTGCCACCAGTGGAAATGGGGACACCATATATTTT CATSGNGDTIYF
. TRBJ2-4 TRBD1 TRBV27 TGTGCCAGCAGTAAAACCGGGACAGGGTGGGACAAAAACATTCAGTACTTC CASSKTGTGWDKNIQYF
. TRBJ2-1 . TRBV27 TGTGCCAGCAGTTCCTATCTAGCGATCACCTACAATGAGCAGTTCTTC CASSSYLAITYNEQFF
. TRBJ2-1 . TRBV12-3/TRBV12-4 TGTGCCAGCAGTTTCACTAGTTTTACTGAGCAGTTCTTC CASSFTSFTEQFF
. TRBJ1-3 . TRBV2 TGTGCCAGCAGTGTTCAGGGGTCTGGAAACACCATATATTTT CASSVQGSGNTIYF
. TRBJ2-3 . TRBV28 TGTGCCAGCAGTTTGTCGGCGCCGGGGGATACGCAGTATTTT CASSLSAPGDTQYF
. TRBJ1-5 . TRBV4-3 TGCGCCAGCAGCCTCCGGGCGGGAAATCAGCCCCAGCATTTT CASSLRAGNQPQHF
few TRBJ1-3 . TRBV11-2 TGTGCCAGCAGCTCTGGGGGCGGGTTCTCTGGAAACACCATATATTTT CASSSGGGFSGNTIYF
. TRBJ1-1 . TRBV2 TGTGCCAGCAGTGGGGGCAGGTACACTGAAGCTTTCTTT CASSGGRYTEAFF
. TRBJ1-2 . TRBV6-4 TGTGCCAGCAGTGCCGACAGCGGCTATGGCTACACCTTC CASSADSGYGYTF
once TRBJ1-2 . TRBV9 TGTGCCAGCAGCCCACGAGAGGGGGTCTACTATGGCTACACCTTC CASSPREGVYYGYTF
. TRBJ1-3 . TRBV6-5 TGTGCCAGCATTTCAGGAAACACCATATATTTT CASISGNTIYF
. TRBJ1-6 . TRBV5-1 TGCGCCAGCAGCTTGGACAGCCGGGGGACACCCCTCCACTTT CASSLDSRGTPLHF
. TRBJ2-3 . TRBV5-1 TGCGCCAGCAGCTTGGCCACGGACGCAGATACGCAGTATTTT CASSLATDADTQYF
. TRBJ1-2 . TRBV5-6 TGTGCCAGCAGCTTGAAGGGGACCCCTTACTATGGCTACACCTTC CASSLKGTPYYGYTF
once TRBJ1-5 . TRBV5-5 TGTGCCAGCAGCTTGCTAATGACCCATAGCAATCAGCCCCAGCATTTT CASSLLMTHSNQPQHF
. TRBJ2-2 . TRBV18 TGTGCCAGCTCCCAGATGGCAGGGGCCGCGAACACCGGGGAGCTGTTTTTT CASSQMAGAANTGELFF
. TRBJ1-2 . TRBV28 TGTGCCAGCACTTTAGGAGGGAGTGGCTACACCTTC CASTLGGSGYTF
. TRBJ2-1 TRBD1 TRBV7-9 TGTGCCAGCAGCCCGGGACAGCAGAATGAGCAGTTCTTC CASSPGQQNEQFF
. TRBJ2-3 TRBD2 TRBV6-2/TRBV6-3 TGTGCCAGCAGTTACTCGAGGCTAGCGGGGGGGCCGGATACGCAGTATTTT CASSYSRLAGGPDTQYF